This T cell receptor beta chain emerged from a study of cytomegalovirus exposure and HLA in healthy donors. General study points: The classifier, whose performance was assessed in both the original and validation cohorts, reportedly diagnosed cytomegalovirus status with high specificity and sensitivity.

Some clones are missing from TCRdb's copy, which holds only in-frame ones; the method was immunoSEQ multiplex PCR. The table shows roughly 220,000 clones, with approximately 88% occurring only once. Comments on this clone: Its antigen remains unknown.

Germline lookup yields CDR1 SGHRS and CDR2 YFSETQ. V was clipped by 4 bases and J by 4 bases, with 14 bases between them. The CDR3 sequence is 14 residues long. The chain carries TRBV5-1 and TRBJ2-5; tentatively, D is TRBD2 (6 bases). The specimen was PBMCs. The TCR originated in a woman aged 25 to 45 in good health and CMV-seropositive. DNA of the CDR3: TGCGCCAGCAGCACAGCCGGGACTCCAGAGACCCAGTACTTC. Its protein product is CASSTAGTPETQYF.